This TCR beta chain was identified during a study of CD8+ T cells in alopecia areata. Overall study: Each day, treated patients took oral tofacitinib twice, at 5 to 10 mg per dose.

Individuals with alopecia areata gave both lesional scalp punch biopsies and peripheral blood for collection. Of note for this clone: Its antigen is still unknown.

This CDR3 contains 12 residues. Germline V gene sequence: CDR1 MNHEY, CDR2 SMNVEV (reference sequence). The ends were cut back, 6 bases at V and 7 bases at J, with 10 bases in the middle. Reverse transcription of extracted RNA yielded cDNA, which provided the sequencing template. Assay: immunoSEQ multiplex PCR; the TCRdb copy retains only in-frame clones and omits some. Here the sample spans about 140,000 clones, about half being singletons. The study, taken as a whole, reports: Patients shared TCRs less clearly than mice did, possibly for HLA-related reasons. Besides other cells, scalp samples also yield sequences of resident alphabeta T cells from normal skin.

The V call is TRBV27, the J call TRBJ1-5; D unclear. The input for sequencing was CD4+ T cells sorted from blood, taken at week 0. This receptor was taken from a human donor with alopecia areata. The CDR3 DNA reads as TGTGCCAGCAGCATCAGAGGACAGCCCCAGCATTTT. Translating gives CASSIRGQPQHF.